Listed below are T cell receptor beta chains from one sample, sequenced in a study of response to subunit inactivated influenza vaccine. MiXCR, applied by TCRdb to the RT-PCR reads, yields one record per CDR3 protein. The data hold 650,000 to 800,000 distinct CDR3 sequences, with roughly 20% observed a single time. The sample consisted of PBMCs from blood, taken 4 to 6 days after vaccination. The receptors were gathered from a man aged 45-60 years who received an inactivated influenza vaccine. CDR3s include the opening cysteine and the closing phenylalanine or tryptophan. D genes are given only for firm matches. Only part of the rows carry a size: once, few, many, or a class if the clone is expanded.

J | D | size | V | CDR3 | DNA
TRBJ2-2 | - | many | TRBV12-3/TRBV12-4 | CASSKPTPQSNTGELFF | TGTGCCAGCAGCAAACCCACCCCTCAATCGAACACCGGGGAGCTGTTTTTT
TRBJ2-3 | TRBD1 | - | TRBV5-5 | CASSLAGTGTSTDTQYF | TGTGCCAGCAGCTTGGCCGGGACAGGGACTAGCACAGATACGCAGTATTTT
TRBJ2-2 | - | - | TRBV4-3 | CASSQESTVNFGELFF | TGCGCCAGCAGCCAAGAGTCTACAGTCAATTTCGGGGAGCTGTTTTTT
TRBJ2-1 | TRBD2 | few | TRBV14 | CASSRWGREGLSEQFF | TGTGCCAGCAGCCGATGGGGGCGGGAGGGCCTCTCAGAGCAGTTCTTC
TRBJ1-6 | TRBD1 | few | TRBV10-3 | CAISEWDRGLDSPLHF | TGTGCCATCAGTGAGTGGGACAGGGGGCTGGATTCACCCCTCCACTTT
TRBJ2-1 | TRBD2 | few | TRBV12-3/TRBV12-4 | CASSLGGLLAGGEGFF | TGTGCCAGCAGTTTAGGGGGCCTCCTAGCGGGAGGGGAAGGGTTCTTC
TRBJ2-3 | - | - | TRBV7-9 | CASSLVVGNTDTQYF | TGTGCCAGCAGCTTAGTAGTCGGGAACACAGATACGCAGTATTTT
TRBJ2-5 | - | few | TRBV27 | CASSLTARGQTQYF | TGTGCCAGCAGTTTAACGGCCCGCGGTCAGACCCAGTACTTC
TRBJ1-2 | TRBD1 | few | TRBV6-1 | CASSPRTGSRGGYGYTF | TGTGCCAGCAGCCCCAGGACAGGGTCGAGAGGAGGCTATGGCTACACCTTC
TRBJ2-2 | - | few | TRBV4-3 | CASSQESFANTGELFF | TGCGCCAGCAGCCAAGAGAGCTTCGCGAACACCGGGGAGCTGTTTTTT
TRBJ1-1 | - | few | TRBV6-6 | CASGNTEAFF | TGTGCCAGTGGGAACACTGAAGCTTTCTTT
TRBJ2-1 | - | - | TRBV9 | CASSVGGPTTRARDEQFF | TGTGCCAGCAGCGTCGGGGGGCCTACTACCAGAGCCCGTGATGAGCAGTTCTTC
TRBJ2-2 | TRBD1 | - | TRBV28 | CASSRAGQVNTGELFF | TGTGCCAGCAGTAGGGCAGGACAGGTGAACACCGGGGAGCTGTTTTTT
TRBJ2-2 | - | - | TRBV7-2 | CASSLPLNTGELFF | TGTGCCAGCAGCTTACCCTTGAACACCGGGGAGCTGTTTTTT
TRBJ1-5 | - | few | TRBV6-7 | CASSYSGLNPNQPQHF | TGTGCCAGCAGTTACTCGGGCCTAAACCCCAATCAGCCCCAGCATTTT
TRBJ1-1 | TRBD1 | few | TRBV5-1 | CASSFTTGGANTEAFF | TGCGCCAGCAGTTTCACGACAGGGGGAGCCAACACTGAAGCTTTCTTT
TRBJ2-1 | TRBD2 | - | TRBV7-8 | CASSLGLARGRDEQFF | TGTGCCAGCAGCTTAGGACTAGCTCGAGGGAGAGATGAGCAGTTCTTC
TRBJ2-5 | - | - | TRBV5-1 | CASSRRAEETQYF | TGCGCCAGCAGTCGACGGGCGGAAGAGACCCAGTACTTC
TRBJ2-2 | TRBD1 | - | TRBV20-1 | CSASPQGARTGELFF | TGCAGTGCTAGTCCGCAGGGGGCGCGGACCGGGGAGCTGTTTTTT
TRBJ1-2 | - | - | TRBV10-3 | CAISESTESYGYTF | TGTGCCATCAGTGAGTCCACGGAATCCTATGGCTACACCTTC